These T cell receptor beta chains were read from a single sample in a study of early T cells in non-severe SARS-CoV-2 infection. TCRdb re-analysed the 5' RACE reads in MiXCR, keeping a single row per CDR3 protein. The sample has about 49,000 distinct CDR3 sequences, around 4% seen once. Sequenced input: whole blood. Every receptor here comes from an adult who was a healthcare worker with PCR-confirmed SARS-CoV-2 infection or an uninfected control (not recorded which). The conserved cysteine and the conserved F or W are not part of the CDR3 here.

TRBJ1-1	TRBV7-2	ASSLRYLDPRVLNTEAF
TRBJ2-5	TRBV20-1	SARDSSGGLPC
TRBJ2-3	TRBV18	ASSAIGTDTQY
TRBJ2-7	TRBV6-2/TRBV6-3	ASSYSRPPYEQY
TRBJ1-2	TRBV9	ASSVAPGTGDGYT
TRBJ2-2	TRBV5-1	ASTRTGDVNTGELF
TRBJ2-1	TRBV4-1	ASSRTNVGRAAYNEQF
TRBJ2-4	TRBV12-3/TRBV12-4	ASSSLAGATLAKNIQY
TRBJ2-7	TRBV5-1	ASSPGQGGDEQY
TRBJ2-2	TRBV5-1	ASSPAAGDNTGELF
TRBJ2-7	TRBV11-2	ASTLRGLGEQY
TRBJ2-7	TRBV7-2	ASSLPASDYEQY
TRBJ2-4	TRBV6-2/TRBV6-3	ASSTLAGAQY
TRBJ2-1	TRBV15	ATSRDQERMVV
TRBJ2-5	TRBV29-1	SVDPGEETQY
TRBJ2-7	TRBV24-1	ATSERDEQY
TRBJ1-2	TRBV3-1	ASSQDLQGWNGYT
TRBJ1-2	TRBV3-1	ASSQDRGALGYGYT
TRBJ2-7	TRBV27	ASRPDRGYEQY
TRBJ1-1	TRBV3-1	ASSRLGGGLNTEAF
TRBJ2-3	TRBV20-1	SATTIAGPDTQY
TRBJ2-7	TRBV20-1	SARQEIYEQY
TRBJ1-1	TRBV29-1	SVVTRTGNTEAF
TRBJ1-2	TRBV20-1	SARLRGDPNYGYT
TRBJ1-5	TRBV27	ASSLNRGSNQPQH
TRBJ2-1	TRBV19	ASSIIAGGPKRSHNEQF
TRBJ1-1	TRBV7-9	ASSSFLNTEAF
TRBJ2-3	TRBV7-2	ASSLSRGKGTQY
TRBJ2-1	TRBV7-2	ASSLALLSSYNEQF
TRBJ2-4	TRBV29-1	SVGVQGENIQY
TRBJ1-5	TRBV2	ASRSWGIQPQH
TRBJ2-7	TRBV7-9	ASSLGEVSYEQY
TRBJ1-2	TRBV19	ASSASPTGSSRYT
TRBJ2-7	TRBV29-1	SVEANRGDYEQY
TRBJ1-4	TRBV5-8	ASSLGDRANEKLF
TRBJ2-3	TRBV4-1	ASSHGTSGRISTDTQY
TRBJ1-2	TRBV19	ASKSQAHGDYGYT
TRBJ1-2	TRBV18	ASSSSTPYGYT
TRBJ2-7	TRBV7-2	ASSLALGLAGGLYEQY
TRBJ1-5	TRBV20-1	SARAGRSLNQPQH
TRBJ2-3	TRBV20-1	SASAPQGASTDTQY
TRBJ1-2	TRBV29-1	SVETSVGVYGYT
TRBJ2-7	TRBV20-1	SARGGGVPYEQY
TRBJ2-1	TRBV12-3/TRBV12-4	ASSSPTRRPSGRAYEQF
TRBJ2-3	TRBV10-3	AIRPASGEEGTDTQY
TRBJ1-2	TRBV10-1	ASSESTGEGGYT
TRBJ2-3	TRBV7-2	ASSLVGGADTQY
TRBJ2-3	TRBV20-1	SATGLAGGPESSDTQY
TRBJ1-6	TRBV27	ASSSGHRDSPLH
TRBJ2-1	TRBV30	AWRGQPYNEQF
TRBJ1-1	TRBV7-2	ASSRRRGLVTEAF
TRBJ2-7	TRBV20-1	SATNPGRRGRPMEQY
TRBJ1-4	TRBV5-4	ASSPQEATNEKLF